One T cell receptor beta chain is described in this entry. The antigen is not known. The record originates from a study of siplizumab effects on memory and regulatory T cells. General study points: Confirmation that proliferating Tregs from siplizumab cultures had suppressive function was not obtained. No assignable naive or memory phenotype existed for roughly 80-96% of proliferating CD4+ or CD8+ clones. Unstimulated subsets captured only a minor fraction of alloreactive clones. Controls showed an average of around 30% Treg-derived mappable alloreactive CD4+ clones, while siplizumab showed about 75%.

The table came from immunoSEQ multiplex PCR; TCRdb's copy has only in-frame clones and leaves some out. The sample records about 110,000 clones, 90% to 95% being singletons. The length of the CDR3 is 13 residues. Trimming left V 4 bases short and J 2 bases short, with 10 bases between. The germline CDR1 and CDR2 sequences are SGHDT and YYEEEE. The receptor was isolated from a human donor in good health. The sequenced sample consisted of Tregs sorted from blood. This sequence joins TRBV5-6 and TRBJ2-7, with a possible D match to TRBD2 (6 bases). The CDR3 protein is CASSRRGTYEQYF. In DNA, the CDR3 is TGTGCCAGCAGCCGCCGGGGGACCTACGAGCAGTACTTC.